The next 18 T cell receptor beta chains were all read from a single sample in a study of T cell responses to AZD1222 COVID-19 vaccine. The protocol was immunoSEQ multiplex PCR, while the TCRdb copy is restricted to in-frame clones and leaves out a portion. The sample carries approximately 150,000 clones, more than 85% recorded once. The sample consisted of peripheral blood, taken 28 days after the second AZD1222 dose. The origin of the receptors is an adult who received the AZD1222 COVID-19 vaccine.

The J gene is TRBJ1-1, the V gene TRBV10-3, with a tentative D call TRBD1 (6 bases). Per the germline V gene, CDR1 is ENHRY and CDR2 is SYGVKD. This CDR3 is 17 amino acids long. Between the trimmed V and J ends, which lost 0 bases and 6 bases, there was a span of 20 bases. The CDR3 region has the DNA TGTGCCATCAGTGAGTCGAAAGACAGGCTCCTTATGGCTGAAGCTTTCTTT. It translates to CAISESKDRLLMAEAFF.

The chain has TRBV11-2 and TRBJ2-5; a possible D gene is TRBD2 (6 bases). V was cut by 1 base and J by 5 bases, with 17 bases left in between. Germline CDR1 SGHAT, CDR2 FQNNGV. This CDR3 has 16 amino acids. CDR3: CASSLGGTSGWETQYF. The CDR3 coding sequence is TGTGCCAGCAGCTTAGGGGGGACTTCGGGCTGGGAGACCCAGTACTTC.

The chain employs TRBV5-1 and TRBJ2-2; D call uncertain. Germline V gives CDR1 SGHRS, CDR2 YFSETQ. V was pared by 5 bases and J by 6 bases, with 11 bases between. This CDR3 contains 13 residues. DNA of the CDR3: TGCGCCAGCAGGGTGGACCACGCCGGGGAGCTGTTTTTT. Its translation is CASRVDHAGELFF.

The chain joins TRBV10-1 to TRBJ1-2; a possible D gene is TRBD1 (5 bases). Trimming took 4 bases from V and 4 from J, leaving 16 bases between them. The CDR3 runs 15 residues. CDR1 WNHNN and CDR2 SYGVQD come from the germline V gene (reference sequence). CDR3 amino acids: CASSGGRNLTYGYTF. As DNA, the CDR3 is TGCGCCAGCAGTGGGGGACGGAACCTGACCTATGGCTACACCTTC.

The chain has TRBV30 and TRBJ1-5; no clear D gene. The CDR3 totals 15 residues. Germline V gene lookup returns CDR1 GTSNPN and CDR2 SVGIG (reference sequence). With 1 base removed from V and 1 base from J, the gap between germline ends came to 11 bases. CDR3: CAWSDGPESNQPQHF. In nucleotides, the CDR3 is TGTGCCTGGAGTGATGGCCCGGAAAGCAATCAGCCCCAGCATTTT.

The rearrangement links TRBV7-2 to TRBJ2-5; possible D gene TRBD2, 6 bases. The CDR3 is made up of 13 amino acids. Trimming took 3 bases from V and 4 from J, leaving 9 bases between them. The germline gives CDR1 SGHTA, CDR2 FQGNSA. The CDR3 region is CASSLTSGETQYF. Written as DNA, the CDR3 is TGTGCCAGCAGCTTGACTAGTGGAGAGACCCAGTACTTC.

The J gene is TRBJ1-2, the V gene TRBV5-6; a weak D match, TRBD1 (6 bases). Germline CDR1 and CDR2: SGHDT and YYEEEE. Trimming removed 2 bases at V and 8 bases at J, with 13 bases between. The CDR3 is 13 amino acids. The CDR3 loop is CASSFIQGYGYTF. CDR3 in DNA: TGTGCCAGCAGCTTTATACAGGGTTACGGCTACACCTTC.

The V and J genes are TRBV30 and TRBJ2-1, with 7 bases lining up with TRBD1. CDR1 and CDR2 (germline): GTSNPN, SVGIG (reference sequence). This CDR3 has 16 residues. J lost 2 bases, V lost 0 bases, and 7 bases had no gene match. CDR3 residues: CAWSVFGTAAYNEQFF. CDR3 DNA sequence: TGTGCCTGGAGTGTATTCGGGACAGCCGCCTACAATGAGCAGTTCTTC.

This clone was recorded only once. The J gene is TRBJ2-3, the V gene TRBV5-5; D is unresolved. The germline V and J ends were trimmed by 0 bases and 5 bases, with 7 bases remaining between them. The CDR3 extends over 13 amino acids. Germline values: CDR1 SGHKS, CDR2 YYEKEE (reference sequence). The DNA of the CDR3 is TGTGCCAGCAGCTTGGAAGGCTTAGATACGCAGTATTTT. Residues: CASSLEGLDTQYF.

The chain has TRBV6-5 and TRBJ1-1; D call uncertain. Trimming removed 5 bases at V and 4 bases at J, with 17 bases between. Germline CDR1 is MNHEY and CDR2 is SVGAGI. This CDR3 is 15 amino acids long. This chain's CDR3 is CASSTLDVGSTEAFF. In DNA, the CDR3 is TGTGCCAGCAGTACCCTCGACGTAGGGAGCACTGAAGCTTTCTTT.

In this sample, this clone turned up once. The rearrangement uses TRBV1 and TRBJ2-2; the tabulated D call, TRBD2, remains unverified against the DNA. TRBV1 is listed as a pseudogene. CDR3 length: 12 amino acids. CDR3: CTSSQASGELFF. The CDR3 DNA reads TGCACCAGCAGCCAAGCGTCCGGGGAGCTGTTTTTT.

The chain combines TRBV4-2 with TRBJ1-3; the match to TRBD1 covers 7 bases. There are 15 residues in the CDR3. Unmatched junction bases numbered 8, after V lost 7 bases and J lost 2 bases. Germline assignment: CDR1 LGHNA and CDR2 YNFKEQ. The CDR3 here is CASTPGTEPGNTIYF. Here the CDR3 DNA reads TGTGCCAGCACCCCCGGGACAGAACCTGGAAACACCATATATTTT.

The J gene is TRBJ2-7, the V gene TRBV6-6; D remains ambiguous. Trimming took off 0 bases at V and 6 bases at J, with 12 bases between the two ends. The CDR3 totals 14 residues. The V gene's germline CDR1 is MNHNY and CDR2 SVGAGI (reference sequence). This CDR3 is CASSYSQTFFEQYF. In DNA, the CDR3 is TGTGCCAGCAGTTACTCCCAAACGTTCTTCGAGCAGTACTTC.

The chain couples TRBV27 to TRBJ1-5; D ambiguous. Germline V gene data show CDR1 as MNHEY and CDR2 as SMNVEV (reference sequence). CDR3 length: 11 residues. V lost 7 bases and J lost 3, with 4 bases in between. CDR3 amino acids: CASTANQPQHF. The CDR3 nucleotides read TGTGCCAGCACCGCCAATCAGCCCCAGCATTTT.

The V and J genes are TRBV2 and TRBJ2-4; 9 positions agree with TRBD1. Germline CDR1 is SNHLY and CDR2 is FYNNEI. CDR3 size: 14 residues. V lost 5 bases to trimming and J lost 4 bases; unmatched junction nucleotides: 3. For the CDR3, the DNA is TGTGCCAGCAGTCTGACAGGGGGGAAAAACATTCAGTACTTC. This codes for CASSLTGGKNIQYF.

V is TRBV3-1 (or the pseudogene TRBV3-2) and J is TRBJ1-1, with D unresolved. The CDR3 covers 14 residues. From germline, CDR1 is LGHDT and CDR2 YNNKEL (reference sequence). Trimming stripped 4 bases from V and 2 bases from J, with 11 bases between. The CDR3 region is CASSPPRENTEAFF. The CDR3 DNA is TGTGCCAGCAGCCCCCCCCGGGAAAACACTGAAGCTTTCTTT.

The gene calls are TRBV2 and TRBJ2-1, with TRBD1 as a possible D gene (6 bases). The CDR3 has 15 amino acids. Trimming took off 6 bases at V and 0 bases at J, with 12 bases between the two ends. CDR1 is SNHLY and CDR2 is FYNNEI in the germline V gene. CDR3 region: CASRGTTTSYNEQFF. The CDR3 nucleotides are TGTGCCAGCAGGGGGACAACCACCTCCTACAATGAGCAGTTCTTC.

This chain links TRBV6-1 with TRBJ2-7; the D gene could be TRBD1 or TRBD2 (5 bases each). This CDR3 is 14 amino acids long. The V gene's germline CDR1 is MNHNS and CDR2 SASEGT. The V end lost 2 bases, the J end lost 6 bases, and 14 bases lay between the germline ends. CDR3 sequence: CASSELVAGTEQYF. Written as DNA, the CDR3 is TGTGCCAGCAGTGAACTAGTAGCAGGGACCGAGCAGTACTTC.